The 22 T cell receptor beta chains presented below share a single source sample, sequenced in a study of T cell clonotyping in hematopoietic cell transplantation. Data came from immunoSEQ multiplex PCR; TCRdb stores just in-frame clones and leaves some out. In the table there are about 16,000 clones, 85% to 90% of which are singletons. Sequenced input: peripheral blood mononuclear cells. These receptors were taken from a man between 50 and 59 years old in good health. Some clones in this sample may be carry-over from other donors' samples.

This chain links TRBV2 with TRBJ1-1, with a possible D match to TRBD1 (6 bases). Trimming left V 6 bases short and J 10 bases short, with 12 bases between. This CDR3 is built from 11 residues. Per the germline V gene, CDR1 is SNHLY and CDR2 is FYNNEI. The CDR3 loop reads CASRGGVGAFF. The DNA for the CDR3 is TGTGCCAGCAGAGGGGGGGTAGGAGCTTTCTTT.

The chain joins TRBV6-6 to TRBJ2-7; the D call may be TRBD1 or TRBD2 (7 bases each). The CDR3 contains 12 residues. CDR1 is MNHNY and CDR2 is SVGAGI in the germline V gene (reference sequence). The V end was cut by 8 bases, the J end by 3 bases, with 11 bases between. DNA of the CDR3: TGTGCCAGCCAGGGGGGGGGCTACGAGCAGTACTTC. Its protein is CASQGGGYEQYF.

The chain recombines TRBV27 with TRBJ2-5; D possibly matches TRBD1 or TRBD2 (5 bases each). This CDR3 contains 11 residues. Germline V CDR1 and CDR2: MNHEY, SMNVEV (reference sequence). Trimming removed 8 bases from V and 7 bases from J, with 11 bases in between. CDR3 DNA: TGTGCCAGCGGTGGGGCGGGGACCCAGTACTTC. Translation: CASGGAGTQYF.

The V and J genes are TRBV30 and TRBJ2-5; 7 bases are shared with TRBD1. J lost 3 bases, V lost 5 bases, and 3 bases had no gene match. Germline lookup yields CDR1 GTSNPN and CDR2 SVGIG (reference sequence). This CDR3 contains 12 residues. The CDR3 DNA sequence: TGTGCCTGGGACAGGGTGAAAGAGACCCAGTACTTC. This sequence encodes CAWDRVKETQYF.

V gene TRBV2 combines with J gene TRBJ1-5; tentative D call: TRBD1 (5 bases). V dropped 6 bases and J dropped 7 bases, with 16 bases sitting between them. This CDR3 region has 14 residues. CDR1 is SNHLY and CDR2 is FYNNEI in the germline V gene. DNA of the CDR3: TGTGCCAGCAGGGACCGAACAGGATCCCAGCCCCAGCATTTT. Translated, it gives CASRDRTGSQPQHF.

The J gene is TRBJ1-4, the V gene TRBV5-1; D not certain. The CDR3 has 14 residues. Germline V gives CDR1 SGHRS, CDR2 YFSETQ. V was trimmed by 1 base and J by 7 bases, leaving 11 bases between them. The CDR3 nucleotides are TGCGCCAGCAGCTTGCAAGGGATTGGTGAAAAACTGTTTTTT. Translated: CASSLQGIGEKLFF.

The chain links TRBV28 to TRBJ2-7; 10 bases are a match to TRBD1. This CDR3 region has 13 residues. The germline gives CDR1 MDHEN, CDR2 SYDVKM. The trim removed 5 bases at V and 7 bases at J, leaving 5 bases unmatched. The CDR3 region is CASSPGQGLEQYF. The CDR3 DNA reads TGTGCCAGCAGTCCGGGACAGGGGTTAGAGCAGTACTTC.

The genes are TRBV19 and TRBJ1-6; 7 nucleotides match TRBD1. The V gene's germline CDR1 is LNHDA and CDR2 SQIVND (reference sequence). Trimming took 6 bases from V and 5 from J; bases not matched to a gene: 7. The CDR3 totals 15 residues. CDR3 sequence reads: CASRPDRADNSPLHF. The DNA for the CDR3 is TGTGCCAGTAGGCCTGACAGGGCAGATAATTCACCCCTCCACTTT.

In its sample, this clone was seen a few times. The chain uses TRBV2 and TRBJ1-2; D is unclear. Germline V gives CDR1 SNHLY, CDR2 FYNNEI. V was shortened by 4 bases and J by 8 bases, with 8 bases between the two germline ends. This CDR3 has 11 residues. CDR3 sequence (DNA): TGTGCCAGCAGTGCTAAAGGCGGCTACACCTTC. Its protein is CASSAKGGYTF.

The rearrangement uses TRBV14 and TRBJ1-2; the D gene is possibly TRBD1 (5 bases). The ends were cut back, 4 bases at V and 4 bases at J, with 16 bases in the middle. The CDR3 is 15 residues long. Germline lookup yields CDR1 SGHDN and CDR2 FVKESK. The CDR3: CASSPTGRRGYGYTF. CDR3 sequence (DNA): TGTGCCAGCAGCCCGACGGGACGAAGAGGCTATGGCTACACCTTC.

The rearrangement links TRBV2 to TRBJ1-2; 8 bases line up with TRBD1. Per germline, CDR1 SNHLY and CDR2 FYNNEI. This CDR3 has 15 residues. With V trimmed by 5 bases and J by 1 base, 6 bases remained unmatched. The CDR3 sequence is CASSQGQGLNYGYTF. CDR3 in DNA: TGTGCCAGCAGTCAAGGACAGGGTCTTAACTATGGCTACACCTTC.

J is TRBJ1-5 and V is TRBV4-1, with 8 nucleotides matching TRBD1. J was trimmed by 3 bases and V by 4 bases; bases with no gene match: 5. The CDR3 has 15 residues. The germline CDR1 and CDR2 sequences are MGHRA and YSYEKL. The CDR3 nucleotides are TGCGCCAGCAGCCTTTCGGACAGGGCCAATCAGCCCCAGCATTTT. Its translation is CASSLSDRANQPQHF.

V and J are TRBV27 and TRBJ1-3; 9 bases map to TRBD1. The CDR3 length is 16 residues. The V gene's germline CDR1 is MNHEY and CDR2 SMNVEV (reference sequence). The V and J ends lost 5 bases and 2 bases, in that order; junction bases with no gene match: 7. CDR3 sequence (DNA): TGTGCCAGCAGTCGGAGTGACAGGGGGGCTGGAAACACCATATATTTT. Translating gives CASSRSDRGAGNTIYF.

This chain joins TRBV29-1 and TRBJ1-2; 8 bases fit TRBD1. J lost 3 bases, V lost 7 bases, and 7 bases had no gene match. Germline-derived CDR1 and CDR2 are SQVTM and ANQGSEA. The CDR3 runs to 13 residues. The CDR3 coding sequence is TGCAGCGGTTCGGACAGGGAAGACTATGGCTACACCTTC. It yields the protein CSGSDREDYGYTF.

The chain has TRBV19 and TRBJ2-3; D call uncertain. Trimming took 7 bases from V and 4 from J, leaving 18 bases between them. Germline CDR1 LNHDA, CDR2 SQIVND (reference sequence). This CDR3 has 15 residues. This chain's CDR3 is CASTPEARYSDTQYF. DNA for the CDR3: TGTGCCAGTACCCCTGAGGCCCGATATTCAGATACGCAGTATTTT. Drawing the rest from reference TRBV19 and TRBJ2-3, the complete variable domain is DGGITQSPKYLFRKEGQNVTLSCEQNLNHDAMYWYRQDPGQGLRLIYYSQIVNDFQKGDIAEGYSVSREKKESFPLTVTSAQKNPTAFYLCASTPEARYSDTQYFGPGTRLTVL.

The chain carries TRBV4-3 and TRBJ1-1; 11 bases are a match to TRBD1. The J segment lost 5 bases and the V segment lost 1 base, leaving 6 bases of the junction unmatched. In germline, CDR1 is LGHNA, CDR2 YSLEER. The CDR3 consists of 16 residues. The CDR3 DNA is TGCGCCAGCAGCCAAGTAGGACAGGGGGCCGCTACTGAAGCTTTCTTT. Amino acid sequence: CASSQVGQGAATEAFF.

The CDR3 spells CASSFSNVRETQYF. The CDR3 DNA follows: TGTGCCAGCAGCTTCTCGAACGTCAGGGAGACCCAGTACTTC. The chain has TRBV7-8 and TRBJ2-5; D unclear. The CDR3 runs 14 residues. V was shortened by 3 bases and J by 5 bases, with 13 bases between the two germline ends. Germline V gene lookup returns CDR1 SGHVS and CDR2 FQNEAQ.

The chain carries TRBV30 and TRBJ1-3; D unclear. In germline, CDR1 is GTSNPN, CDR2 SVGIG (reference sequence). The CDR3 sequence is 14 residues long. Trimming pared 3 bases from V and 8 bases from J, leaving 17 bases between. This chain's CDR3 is CAWSLTIKGDTIYF. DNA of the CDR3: TGTGCCTGGAGCCTCACCATAAAGGGAGACACCATATATTTT.

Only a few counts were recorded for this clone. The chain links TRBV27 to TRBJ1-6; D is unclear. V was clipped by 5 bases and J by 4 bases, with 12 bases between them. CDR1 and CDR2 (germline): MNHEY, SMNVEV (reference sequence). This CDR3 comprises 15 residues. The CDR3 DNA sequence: TGTGCCAGCAGTCGATCCGGACGGTATAATTCACCCCTCCACTTT. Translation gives CASSRSGRYNSPLHF.

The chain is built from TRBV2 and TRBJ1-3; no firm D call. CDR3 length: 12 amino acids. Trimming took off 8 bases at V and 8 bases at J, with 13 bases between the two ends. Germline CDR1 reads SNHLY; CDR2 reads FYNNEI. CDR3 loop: CASGLRGYTIYF. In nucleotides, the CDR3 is TGTGCCAGCGGTCTTAGAGGGTACACCATATATTTT.

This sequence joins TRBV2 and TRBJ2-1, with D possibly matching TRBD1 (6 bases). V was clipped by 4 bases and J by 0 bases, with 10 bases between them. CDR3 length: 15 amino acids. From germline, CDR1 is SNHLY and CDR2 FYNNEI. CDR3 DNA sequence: TGTGCCAGCAGTGTGGGACAACTCTCCTACAATGAGCAGTTCTTC. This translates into CASSVGQLSYNEQFF.

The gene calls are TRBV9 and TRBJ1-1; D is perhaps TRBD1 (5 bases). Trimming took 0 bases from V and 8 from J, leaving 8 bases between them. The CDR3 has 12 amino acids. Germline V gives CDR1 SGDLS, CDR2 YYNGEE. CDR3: CASSVDSGEAFF. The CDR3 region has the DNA TGTGCCAGCAGCGTAGACTCAGGGGAAGCTTTCTTT.